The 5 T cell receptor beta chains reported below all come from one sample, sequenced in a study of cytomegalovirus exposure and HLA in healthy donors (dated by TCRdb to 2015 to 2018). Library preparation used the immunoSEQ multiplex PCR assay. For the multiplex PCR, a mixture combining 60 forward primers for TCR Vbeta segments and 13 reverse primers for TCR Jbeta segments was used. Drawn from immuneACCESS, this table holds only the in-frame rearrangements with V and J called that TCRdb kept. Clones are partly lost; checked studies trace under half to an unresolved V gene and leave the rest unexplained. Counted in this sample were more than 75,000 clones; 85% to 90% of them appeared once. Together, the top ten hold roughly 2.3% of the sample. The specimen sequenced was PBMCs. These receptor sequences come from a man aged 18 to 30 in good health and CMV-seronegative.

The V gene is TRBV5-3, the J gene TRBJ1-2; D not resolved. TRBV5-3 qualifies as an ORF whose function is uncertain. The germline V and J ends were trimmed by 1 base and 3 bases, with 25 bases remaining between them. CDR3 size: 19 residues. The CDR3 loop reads CARSLLRKVASDFDYGYTF. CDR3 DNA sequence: TGTGCCAGAAGCTTGCTAAGGAAAGTGGCCAGTGACTTCGACTATGGCTACACCTTC.

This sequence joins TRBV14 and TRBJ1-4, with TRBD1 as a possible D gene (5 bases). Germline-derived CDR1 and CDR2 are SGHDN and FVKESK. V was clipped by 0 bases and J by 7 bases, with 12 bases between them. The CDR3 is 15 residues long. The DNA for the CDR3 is TGTGCCAGCAGCCAAGATCGGGCTCAGGGTGAAAAACTGTTTTTT. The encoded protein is CASSQDRAQGEKLFF.

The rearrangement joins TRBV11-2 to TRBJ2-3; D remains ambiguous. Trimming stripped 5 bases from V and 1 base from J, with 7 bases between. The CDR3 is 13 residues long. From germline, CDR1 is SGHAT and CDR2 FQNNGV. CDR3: CASSELRTDTQYF. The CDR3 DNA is TGTGCCAGCAGCGAGCTACGCACAGATACGCAGTATTTT.

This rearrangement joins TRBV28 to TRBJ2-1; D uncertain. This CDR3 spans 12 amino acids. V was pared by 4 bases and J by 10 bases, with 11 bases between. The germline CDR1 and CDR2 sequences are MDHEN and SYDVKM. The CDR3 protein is CASSSTSEEQFF. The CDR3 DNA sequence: TGTGCCAGCAGTTCCACCTCGGAGGAGCAGTTCTTC. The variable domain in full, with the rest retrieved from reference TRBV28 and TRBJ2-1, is DVKVTQSSRYLVKRTGEKVFLECVQDMDHENMFWYRQDPGLGLRLIYFSYDVKMKEKGDIPEGYSVSREKKERFSLILESASTNQTSMYLCASSSTSEEQFFGPGTRLTVL.

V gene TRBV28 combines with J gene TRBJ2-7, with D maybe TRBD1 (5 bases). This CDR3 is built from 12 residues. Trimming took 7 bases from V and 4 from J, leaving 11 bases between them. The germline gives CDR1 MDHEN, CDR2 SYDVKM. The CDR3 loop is CASTSGLYEQYF. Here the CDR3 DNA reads TGTGCCAGCACTTCAGGGTTGTACGAGCAGTACTTC.